This T cell receptor (beta chain) was identified during a study of blood T cell repertoires in COVID-19. Study-wide context: Acute and convalescent COVID-19 specimens originated in the United States, Italy and Spain. T cells, B-cell-depleted T cells, or PBMCs provided the cDNA or gDNA that served as material.

Original data processing: Counts of nucleated cells, estimated from reference gene primer amplification, were obtained. Using immunoSEQ multiplex PCR, the repertoire was profiled, and TCRdb retains in-frame clones only, with some absent. V, J and clone size reflect that table, while D and trimming were determined from the DNA. This table holds roughly 25,000 clones, approximately 80% found once. The sequencing input was peripheral blood. The sequence came from a man between 65 and 85 years old with acute or convalescent COVID-19.

CDR3 residues: CASSYTLGQGDFTDTQYF. The CDR3 bases are TGTGCCAGCAGTTACACCCTCGGACAGGGGGATTTCACAGATACGCAGTATTTT. V gene TRBV6-2 or TRBV6-3 combines with J gene TRBJ2-3; 10 nucleotides agree with TRBD1. The CDR3 has 18 amino acids. Losses at the gene ends were 2 bases for V and 2 bases for J; bases not matched to a gene: 10. Germline V gene data show CDR1 as MNHEY and CDR2 as SVGEGT.